This TCR beta chain originates from a study of neurological immune-mediated disorders. With 10-nucleotide random UMIs, 5'RACE was used to make the cDNA. One entry per CDR3 protein results from TCRdb running MiXCR on the 5' RACE reads. The sample holds under 45,000 distinct CDR3 sequences; approximately 14% are singletons and the top ten take 3.5% to 4.5%. At least ten counts were recorded for this clonotype. Libraries from sorted cells used some 1 million T cells (CD4+ or CD8+). The source material was CD4+ T cells from blood. This receptor was taken from a woman in her sixties with HTLV-1-associated myelopathy (HAM/TSP).

The CDR3 region has the DNA TGTGCCAGCAGTTTAGCCCACGCGAACACTGAAGCTTTCTTT. It translates to CASSLAHANTEAFF. V usage is TRBV12-3 or TRBV12-4 and J usage is TRBJ1-1, with unresolved D. The CDR3 has 14 amino acids. V was cut by 0 bases and J by 1 base, with 6 bases left in between.